These T cell receptor beta chains were read from a single sample in a study of siplizumab effects on memory and regulatory T cells. TCRdb keeps only in-frame clones here, not all; method: immunoSEQ multiplex PCR. The sample consists of around 97,000 clones, 85% to 95% of them appearing once. Sequenced input: non-Treg CD4+ T cells sorted from blood. The receptor source for this set is a human donor in good health. Both conserved end residues are part of each CDR3. The order of the fields is V gene, D gene, J gene, clone size, CDR3 DNA, CDR3 protein. A D gene is named only where the DNA matches it firmly. Some rows mark clone size as missing; the rest say once, few, many or name a class of expanded clone.

TRBV7-9	TRBD2	TRBJ2-1	once	TGTGCCAGCAGCCTCCTCAGCGGGGGAGTCTCCTACAATGAGCAGTTCTTC	CASSLLSGGVSYNEQFF
TRBV2	.	TRBJ2-7	.	TGTGCCACCGCCCGGGGAGGTTACGAGCAGTACTTC	CATARGGYEQYF
TRBV2	.	TRBJ2-7	.	TGTGCCAGCCAGGGACTCTTATACGAGCAGTACTTC	CASQGLLYEQYF
TRBV7-8	TRBD1	TRBJ1-5	.	TGTGCCAGCAGCATGAACCTCGGGACAGATCAGCCCCAGCATTTT	CASSMNLGTDQPQHF
TRBV2	.	TRBJ2-7	.	TGTGCCAGCAGGGATGACAGGTTGTCCTACGAGCAGTACTTC	CASRDDRLSYEQYF
TRBV4-2	.	TRBJ1-4	.	TGTGCCAGCAGCCAAGATGTCTCTGCAACTAATGAAAAACTGTTTTTT	CASSQDVSATNEKLFF
TRBV18	.	TRBJ2-7	few	TGTGCCAGCTCACCACCGGGGACCTACGAGCAGTACTTC	CASSPPGTYEQYF
TRBV7-7	TRBD1	TRBJ1-5	.	TGTGCCAGCAGCCGTAGCAGGGGGAAGTCCAATCAGCCCCAGCATTTT	CASSRSRGKSNQPQHF
TRBV19	.	TRBJ2-7	.	TGTGCCAGTAGTATGAGCGGAGGGGGACTTGGGGAGCAGTACTTC	CASSMSGGGLGEQYF
TRBV9	.	TRBJ2-6	.	TGTGCCAGCAGCGTACAGGGGCCTGGGGCCAACGTCCTGACTTTC	CASSVQGPGANVLTF
TRBV9	.	TRBJ2-7	.	TGTGCCAGCAGCTCCAATCTGGGTGAGACAGGAGGCGTGGAGCAGTACTTC	CASSSNLGETGGVEQYF